The following is a T cell receptor (beta chain) sequence with its context. Here immunoSEQ multiplex PCR was the method, and the copy in TCRdb shows in-frame clones only, minus some. Of tens of thousands of clones listed, roughly 86% are singletons. This record comes from a study of blood T cell repertoires in COVID-19. For the study at large: The United States, Italy and Spain were the sources of the acute and convalescent COVID-19 samples.

The CDR3 extends over 18 amino acids. CDR1 and CDR2 (germline): SGHTA, FQGNSA. Trimming cost V 3 bases and J 1 base; bases outside gene matches: 13. The origin of this receptor is a woman aged 80 or older with acute or convalescent COVID-19. The sample was peripheral blood. The chain has TRBV7-2 and TRBJ2-3; 7 bases agree with TRBD1. CDR3 nucleotide sequence: TGTGCCAGCAGCTTTTTACCCCCGGGACAGACCCGCACAGATACGCAGTATTTT. It yields the protein CASSFLPPGQTRTDTQYF. Based on the CDR3 plus reference TRBV7-2 and TRBJ2-3, the full variable domain is GAGVSQSPSNKVTEKGKDVELRCDPISGHTALYWYRQSLGQGLEFLIYFQGNSAPDKSGLPSDRFSAERTGGSVSTLTIQRTQQEDSAVYLCASSFLPPGQTRTDTQYFGPGTRLTVL.